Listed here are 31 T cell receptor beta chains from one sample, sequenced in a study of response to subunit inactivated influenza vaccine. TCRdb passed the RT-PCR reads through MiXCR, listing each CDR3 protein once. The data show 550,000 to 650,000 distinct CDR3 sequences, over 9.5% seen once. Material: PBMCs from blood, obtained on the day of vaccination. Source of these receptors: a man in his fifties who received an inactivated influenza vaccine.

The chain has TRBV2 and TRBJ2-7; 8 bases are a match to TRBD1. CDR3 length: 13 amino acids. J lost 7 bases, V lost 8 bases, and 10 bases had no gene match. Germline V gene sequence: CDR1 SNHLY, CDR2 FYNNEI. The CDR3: CASGLTGAGEQYF. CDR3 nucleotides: TGTGCCAGCGGTTTGACAGGGGCGGGGGAGCAGTACTTC. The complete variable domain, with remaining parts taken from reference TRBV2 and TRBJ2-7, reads EPEVTQTPSHQVTQMGQEVILRCVPISNHLYFYWYRQILGQKVEFLVSFYNNEISEKSEIFDDQFSVERPDGSNFTLKIRSTKLEDSAMYFCASGLTGAGEQYFGPGTRLTVT.

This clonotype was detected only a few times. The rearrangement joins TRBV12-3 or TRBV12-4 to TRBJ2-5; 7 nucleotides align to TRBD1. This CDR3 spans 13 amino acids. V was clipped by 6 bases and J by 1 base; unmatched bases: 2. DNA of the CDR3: TGTGCCAGCAGGGGACAGACCCAAGAGACCCAGTACTTC. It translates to CASRGQTQETQYF.

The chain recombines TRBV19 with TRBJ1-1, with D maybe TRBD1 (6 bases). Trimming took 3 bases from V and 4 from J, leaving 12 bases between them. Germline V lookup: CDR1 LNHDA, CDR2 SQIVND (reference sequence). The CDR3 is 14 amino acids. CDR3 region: CASSIRGAATEAFF. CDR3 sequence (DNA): TGTGCCAGTAGTATTCGGGGGGCGGCCACTGAAGCTTTCTTT. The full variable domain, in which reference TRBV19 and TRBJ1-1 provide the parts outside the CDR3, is DGGITQSPKYLFRKEGQNVTLSCEQNLNHDAMYWYRQDPGQGLRLIYYSQIVNDFQKGDIAEGYSVSREKKESFPLTVTSAQKNPTAFYLCASSIRGAATEAFFGQGTRLTVV.

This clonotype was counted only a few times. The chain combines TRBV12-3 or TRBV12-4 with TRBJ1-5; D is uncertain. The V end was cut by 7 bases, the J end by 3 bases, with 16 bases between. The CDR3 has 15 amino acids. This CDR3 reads CASKPDEVDNQPQHF. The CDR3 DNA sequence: TGTGCCAGCAAACCCGACGAGGTCGACAATCAGCCCCAGCATTTT.

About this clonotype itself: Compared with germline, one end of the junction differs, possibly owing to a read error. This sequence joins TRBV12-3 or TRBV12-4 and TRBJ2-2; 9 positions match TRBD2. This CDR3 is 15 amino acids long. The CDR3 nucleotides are TGTGCCGGCAGTTTAGCGGGGGCGAACACCGGGGAGCTGTTTTTT. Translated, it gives CAGSLAGANTGELFF.

The CDR3 region is CASSLGGWGTEAFF. CDR3 DNA: TGTGCCAGCAGCTTAGGGGGCTGGGGCACTGAAGCTTTCTTT. V and J are TRBV7-8 and TRBJ1-1; D is possibly TRBD1 (5 bases). CDR3 length equals 14 residues. CDR1 and CDR2 (germline): SGHVS, FQNEAQ. Trimming left V 1 base short and J 4 bases short, with 10 bases between. The variable domain in full, completed from reference TRBV7-8 and TRBJ1-1, reads GAGVSQSPRYKVAKRGQDVALRCDPISGHVSLFWYQQALGQGPEFLTYFQNEAQLDKSGLPSDRFFAERPEGSVSTLKIQRTQQEDSAVYLCASSLGGWGTEAFFGQGTRLTVV.

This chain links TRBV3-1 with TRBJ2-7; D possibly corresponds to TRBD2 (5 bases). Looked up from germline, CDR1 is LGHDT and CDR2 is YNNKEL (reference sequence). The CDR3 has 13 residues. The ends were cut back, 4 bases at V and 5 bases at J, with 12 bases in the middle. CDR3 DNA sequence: TGTGCCAGCAGCCCAACACCCGGGAACGAGCAGTACTTC. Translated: CASSPTPGNEQYF.

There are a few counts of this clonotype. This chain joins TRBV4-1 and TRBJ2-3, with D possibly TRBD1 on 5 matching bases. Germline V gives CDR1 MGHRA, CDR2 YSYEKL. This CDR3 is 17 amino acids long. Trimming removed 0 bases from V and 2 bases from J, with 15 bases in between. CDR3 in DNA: TGCGCCAGCAGCCAAGATCACGAGACAGTCATCACAGATACGCAGTATTTT. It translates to CASSQDHETVITDTQYF.

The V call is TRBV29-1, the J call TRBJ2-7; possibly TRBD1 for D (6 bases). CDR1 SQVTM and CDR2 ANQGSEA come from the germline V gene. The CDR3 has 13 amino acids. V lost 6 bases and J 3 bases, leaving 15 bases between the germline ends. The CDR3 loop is CSVNAGTNYEQYF. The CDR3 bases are TGCAGCGTCAACGCCGGGACAAACTACGAGCAGTACTTC.

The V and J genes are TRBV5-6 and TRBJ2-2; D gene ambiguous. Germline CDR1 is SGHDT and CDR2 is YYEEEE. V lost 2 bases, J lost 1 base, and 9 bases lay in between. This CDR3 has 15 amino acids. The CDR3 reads CASSFLPRNTGELFF. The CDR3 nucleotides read TGTGCCAGCAGCTTTCTGCCAAGGAACACCGGGGAGCTGTTTTTT.

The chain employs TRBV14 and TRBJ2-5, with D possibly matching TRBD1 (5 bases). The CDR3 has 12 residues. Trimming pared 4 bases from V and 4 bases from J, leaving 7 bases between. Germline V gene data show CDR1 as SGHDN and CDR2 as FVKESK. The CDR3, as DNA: TGTGCCAGCAGCCGAAGGGGAGAGACCCAGTACTTC. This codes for CASSRRGETQYF.

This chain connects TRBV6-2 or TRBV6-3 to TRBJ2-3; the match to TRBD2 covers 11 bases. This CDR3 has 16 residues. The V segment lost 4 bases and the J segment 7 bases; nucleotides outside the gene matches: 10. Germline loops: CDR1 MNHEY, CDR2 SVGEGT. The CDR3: CASSFGLAGGQNTQYF. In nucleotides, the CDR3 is TGTGCCAGCAGTTTCGGTTTAGCGGGGGGGCAAAATACGCAGTATTTT.

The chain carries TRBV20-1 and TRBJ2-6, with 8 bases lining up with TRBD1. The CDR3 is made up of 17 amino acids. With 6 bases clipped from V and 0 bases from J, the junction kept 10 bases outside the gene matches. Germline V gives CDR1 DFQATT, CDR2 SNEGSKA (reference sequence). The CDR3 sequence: CSAPDRGSASGANVLTF. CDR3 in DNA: TGCAGTGCCCCCGACAGGGGTTCCGCCTCTGGGGCCAACGTCCTGACTTTC.

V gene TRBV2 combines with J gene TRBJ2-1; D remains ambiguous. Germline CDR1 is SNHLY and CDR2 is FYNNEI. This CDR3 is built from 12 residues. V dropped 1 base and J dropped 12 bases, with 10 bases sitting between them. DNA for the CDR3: TGTGCCAGCAGTGAAGGTTCCGCCGCGCAGTTCTTC. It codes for CASSEGSAAQFF.

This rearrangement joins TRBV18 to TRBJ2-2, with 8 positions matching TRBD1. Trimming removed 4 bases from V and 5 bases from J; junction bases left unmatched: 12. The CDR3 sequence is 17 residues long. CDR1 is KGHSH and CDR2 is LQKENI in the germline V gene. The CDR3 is CASSLPTTGASTGELFF. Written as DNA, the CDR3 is TGTGCCAGCTCACTACCGACGACAGGGGCCTCAACCGGGGAGCTGTTTTTT.

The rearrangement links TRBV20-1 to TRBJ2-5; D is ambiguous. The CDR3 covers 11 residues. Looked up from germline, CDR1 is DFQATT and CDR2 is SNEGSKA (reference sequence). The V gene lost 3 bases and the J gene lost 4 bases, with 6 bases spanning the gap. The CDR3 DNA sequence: TGCAGTGCTAGTGTGAGAGAGACCCAGTACTTC. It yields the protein CSASVRETQYF.

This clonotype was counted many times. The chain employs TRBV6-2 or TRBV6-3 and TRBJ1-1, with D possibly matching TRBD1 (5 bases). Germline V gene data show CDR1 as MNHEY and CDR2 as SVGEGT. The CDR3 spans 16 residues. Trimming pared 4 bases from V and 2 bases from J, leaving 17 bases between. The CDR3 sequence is CASSSTIGTGNTEAFF. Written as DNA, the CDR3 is TGTGCCAGCAGTTCAACAATTGGGACGGGTAACACTGAAGCTTTCTTT.

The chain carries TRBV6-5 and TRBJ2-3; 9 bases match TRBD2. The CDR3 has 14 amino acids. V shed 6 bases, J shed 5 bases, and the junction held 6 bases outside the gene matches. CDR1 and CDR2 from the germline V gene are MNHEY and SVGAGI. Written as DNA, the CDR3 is TGTGCCAGCAGCTTAGCGGGAGCTAAAGATACGCAGTATTTT. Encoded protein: CASSLAGAKDTQYF.

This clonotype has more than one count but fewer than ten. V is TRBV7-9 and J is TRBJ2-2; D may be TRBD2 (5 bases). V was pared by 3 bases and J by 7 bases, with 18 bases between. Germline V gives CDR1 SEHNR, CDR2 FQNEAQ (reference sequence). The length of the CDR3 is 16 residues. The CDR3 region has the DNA TGTGCCAGCAGCTTTAGTATAAGCGGTAACGGCGGGGAGCTGTTTTTT. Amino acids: CASSFSISGNGGELFF.

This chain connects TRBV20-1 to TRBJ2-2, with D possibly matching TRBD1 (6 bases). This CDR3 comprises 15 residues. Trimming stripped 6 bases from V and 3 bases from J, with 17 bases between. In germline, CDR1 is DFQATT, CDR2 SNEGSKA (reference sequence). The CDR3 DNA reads TGCAGTGCCAAGAGACAGGTCGGATACACCGGGGAGCTGTTTTTT. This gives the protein CSAKRQVGYTGELFF.

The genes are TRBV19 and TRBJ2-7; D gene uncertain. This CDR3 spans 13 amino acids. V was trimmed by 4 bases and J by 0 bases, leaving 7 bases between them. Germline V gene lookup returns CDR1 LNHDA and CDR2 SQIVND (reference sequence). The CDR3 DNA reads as TGTGCCAGTAGTAAGACATACTCCTACGAGCAGTACTTC. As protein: CASSKTYSYEQYF.

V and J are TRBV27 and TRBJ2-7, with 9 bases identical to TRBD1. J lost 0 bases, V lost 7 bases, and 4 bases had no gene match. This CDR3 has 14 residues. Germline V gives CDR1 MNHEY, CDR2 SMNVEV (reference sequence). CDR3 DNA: TGTGCCAGCACCACGACAGGGGGCTCCTACGAGCAGTACTTC. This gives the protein CASTTTGGSYEQYF.

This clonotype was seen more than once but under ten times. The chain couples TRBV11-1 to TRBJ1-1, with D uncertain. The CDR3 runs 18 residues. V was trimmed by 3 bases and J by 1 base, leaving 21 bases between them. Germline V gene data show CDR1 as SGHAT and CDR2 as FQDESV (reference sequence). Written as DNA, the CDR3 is TGTGCCAGCAGCTTTGGAGCTGGATTCGTGATCTCGAACACTGAAGCTTTCTTT. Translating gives CASSFGAGFVISNTEAFF.

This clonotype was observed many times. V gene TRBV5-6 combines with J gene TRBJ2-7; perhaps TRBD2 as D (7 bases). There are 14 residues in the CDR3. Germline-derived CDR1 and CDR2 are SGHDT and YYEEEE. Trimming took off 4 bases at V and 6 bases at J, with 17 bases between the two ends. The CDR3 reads CASSTPGGGIEQYF. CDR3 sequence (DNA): TGTGCCAGCAGCACTCCGGGGGGCGGGATCGAGCAGTACTTC.

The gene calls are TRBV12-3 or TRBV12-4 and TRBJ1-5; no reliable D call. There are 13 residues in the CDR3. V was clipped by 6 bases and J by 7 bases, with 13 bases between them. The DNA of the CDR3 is TGTGCCAGCAGCGCCCATGGAGGGCAGCCCCAGCATTTT. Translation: CASSAHGGQPQHF.

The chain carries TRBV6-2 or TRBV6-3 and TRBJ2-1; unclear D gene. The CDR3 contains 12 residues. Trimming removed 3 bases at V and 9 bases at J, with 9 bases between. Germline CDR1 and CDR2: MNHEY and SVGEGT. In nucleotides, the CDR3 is TGTGCCAGCAGTTATGAGTGGGGTGAGCAGTTCTTC. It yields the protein CASSYEWGEQFF.

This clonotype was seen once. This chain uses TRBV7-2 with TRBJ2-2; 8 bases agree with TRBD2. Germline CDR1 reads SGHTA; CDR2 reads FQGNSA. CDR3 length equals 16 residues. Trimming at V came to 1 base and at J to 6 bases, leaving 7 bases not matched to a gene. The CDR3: CASSLGYGGGPGELFF. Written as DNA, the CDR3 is TGTGCCAGCAGCTTAGGCTACGGGGGGGGCCCCGGGGAGCTGTTTTTT.

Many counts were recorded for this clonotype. The CDR3 is CASSPLGLAGAEQYF. CDR3 coding DNA: TGTGCCAGCAGCCCCCTGGGACTAGCGGGAGCCGAGCAGTACTTC. The chain has TRBV7-2 and TRBJ2-7; 14 nucleotides align to TRBD2. The CDR3 length is 15 residues. Looked up from germline, CDR1 is SGHTA and CDR2 is FQGNSA. J lost 6 bases, V lost 5 bases, and 6 bases had no gene match.

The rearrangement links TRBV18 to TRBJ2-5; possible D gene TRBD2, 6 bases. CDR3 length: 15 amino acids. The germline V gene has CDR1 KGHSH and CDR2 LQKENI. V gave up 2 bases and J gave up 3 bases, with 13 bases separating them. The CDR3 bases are TGTGCCAGCTCACCATTTCGGACGGGAGAAGAGACCCAGTACTTC. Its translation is CASSPFRTGEETQYF.

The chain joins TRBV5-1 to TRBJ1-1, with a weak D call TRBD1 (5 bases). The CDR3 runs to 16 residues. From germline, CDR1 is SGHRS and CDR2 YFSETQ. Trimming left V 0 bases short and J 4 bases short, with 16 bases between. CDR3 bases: TGCGCCAGCAGCTTGGTTTCGAGGGGCTTGGGCACTGAAGCTTTCTTT. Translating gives CASSLVSRGLGTEAFF.

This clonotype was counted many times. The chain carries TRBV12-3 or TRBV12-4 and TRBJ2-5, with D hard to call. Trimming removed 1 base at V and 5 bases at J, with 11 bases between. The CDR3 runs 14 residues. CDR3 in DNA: TGTGCCAGCAGTTTAGGTGTTGGACGGGAGACCCAGTACTTC. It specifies CASSLGVGRETQYF.